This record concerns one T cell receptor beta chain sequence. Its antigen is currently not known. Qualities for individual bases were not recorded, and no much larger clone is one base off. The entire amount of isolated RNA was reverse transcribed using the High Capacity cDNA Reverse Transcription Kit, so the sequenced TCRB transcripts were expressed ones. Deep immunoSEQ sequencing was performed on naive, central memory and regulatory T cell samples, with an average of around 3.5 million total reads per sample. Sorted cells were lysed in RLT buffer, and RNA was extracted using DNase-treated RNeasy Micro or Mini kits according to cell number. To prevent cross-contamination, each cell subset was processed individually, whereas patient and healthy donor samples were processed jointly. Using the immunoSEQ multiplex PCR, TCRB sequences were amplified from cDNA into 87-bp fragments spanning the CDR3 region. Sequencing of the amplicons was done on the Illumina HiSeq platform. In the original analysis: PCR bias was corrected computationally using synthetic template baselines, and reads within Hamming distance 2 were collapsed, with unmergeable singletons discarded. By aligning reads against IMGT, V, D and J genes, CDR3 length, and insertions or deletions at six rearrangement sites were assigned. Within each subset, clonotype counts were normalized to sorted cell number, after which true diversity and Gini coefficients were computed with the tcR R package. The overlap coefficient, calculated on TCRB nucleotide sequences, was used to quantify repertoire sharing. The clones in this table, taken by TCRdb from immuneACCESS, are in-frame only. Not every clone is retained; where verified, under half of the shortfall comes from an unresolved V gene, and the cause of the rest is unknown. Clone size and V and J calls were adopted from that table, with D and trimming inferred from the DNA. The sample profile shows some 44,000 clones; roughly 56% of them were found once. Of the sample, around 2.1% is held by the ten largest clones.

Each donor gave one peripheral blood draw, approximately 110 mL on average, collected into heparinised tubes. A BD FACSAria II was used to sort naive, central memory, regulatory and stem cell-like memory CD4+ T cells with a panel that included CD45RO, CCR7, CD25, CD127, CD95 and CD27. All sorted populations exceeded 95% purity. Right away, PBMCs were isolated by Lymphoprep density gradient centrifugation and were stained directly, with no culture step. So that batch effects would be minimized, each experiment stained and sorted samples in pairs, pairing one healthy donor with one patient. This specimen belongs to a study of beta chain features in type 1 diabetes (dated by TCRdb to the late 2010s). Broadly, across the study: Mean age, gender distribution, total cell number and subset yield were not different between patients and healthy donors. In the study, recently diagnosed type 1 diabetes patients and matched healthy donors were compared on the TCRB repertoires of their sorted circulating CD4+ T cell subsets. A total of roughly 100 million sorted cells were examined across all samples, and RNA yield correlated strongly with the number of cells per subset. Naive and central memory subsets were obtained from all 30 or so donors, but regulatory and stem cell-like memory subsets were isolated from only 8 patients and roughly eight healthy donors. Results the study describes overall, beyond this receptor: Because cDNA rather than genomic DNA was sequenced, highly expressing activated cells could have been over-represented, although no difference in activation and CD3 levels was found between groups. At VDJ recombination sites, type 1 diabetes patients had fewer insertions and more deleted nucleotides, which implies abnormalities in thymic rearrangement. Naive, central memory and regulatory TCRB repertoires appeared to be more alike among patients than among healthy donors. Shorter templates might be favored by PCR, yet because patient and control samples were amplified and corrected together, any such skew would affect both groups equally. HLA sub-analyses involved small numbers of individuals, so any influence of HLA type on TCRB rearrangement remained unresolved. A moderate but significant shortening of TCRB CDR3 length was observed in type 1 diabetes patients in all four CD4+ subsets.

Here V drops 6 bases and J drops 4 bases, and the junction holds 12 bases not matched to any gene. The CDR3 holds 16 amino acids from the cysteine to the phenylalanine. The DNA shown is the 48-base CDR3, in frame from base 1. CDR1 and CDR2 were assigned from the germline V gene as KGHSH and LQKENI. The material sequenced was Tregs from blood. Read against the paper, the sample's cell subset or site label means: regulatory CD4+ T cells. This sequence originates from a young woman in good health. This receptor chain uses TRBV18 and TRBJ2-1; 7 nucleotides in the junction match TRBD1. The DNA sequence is TGTGCCAGCTCGACCTTCCGGGACAGAGTGTACAATGAGCAGTTCTTC. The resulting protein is CASSTFRDRVYNEQFF.